This paragraph reports one TCR beta chain. Its antigen is not yet known. Qualities for individual bases were not recorded, and no much larger clone is one base off. Compared with germline, V lacks 5 bases and J lacks 2 bases; bases without a gene match: 8. The CDR3 goes from the cysteine to the phenylalanine over 15 residues. Only the CDR3 portion is preserved as DNA: 45 bases, with reading frame beginning at the first base. The germline V gene yields SGHVS for CDR1 and FQNEAQ for CDR2. TCR CDR3 regions were amplified from genomic DNA by multiplex PCR using the deep immunoSEQ assay. Extracted genomic DNA from each cell subset was distributed evenly across all wells of several immunoSEQ 96-well plates, and each plate was treated as a replicate. Each replicate PCR for sorted subsets received approximately 200 ng genomic DNA, equal to about 29,000 T cell genomes. Purified libraries were quantified with a Qubit 3.0 fluorometer, sized on a Bioanalyzer 2100, and re-quantified with the KAPA Library Quantification kit. Each immunoSEQ 96-well plate was sequenced on its own single-read 150-cycle Illumina NextSeq 550 flow cell. As for how the authors treated the data: The immunoSEQ output contained only junctional sequences without quality scores, so filtering could not match that applied to full-length reads. To assign V/J genes and CDR3, sequences were annotated using PyIR, a Python wrapper for IgBLAST v1.9, with IMGT germline references. Reads were removed for weak V/J assignments (E-value above 1e-6), missing CDR3, stop codons, out-of-frame junctions, or ambiguous translated residues. A V3J clonotype was defined by an identical inferred V gene, J gene, and CDR3 amino acid sequence. Percentage overlap between repertoires was computed as shared unique clonotypes divided by the size of the smaller repertoire. RTK rarefaction, the Chao1 estimator, and Recon v2.1 estimates of unobserved clonotypes were used to assess repertoire richness. For all TCRbeta clonotypes obtained by the gDNA method from a few donors, generation probabilities were computed with OLGA. TCRdb stores this immuneACCESS table with in-frame sequences only. Part of the clones is absent; in the studies checked, under half of the shortfall reflects unresolved V genes, and no reason is known for the rest. Clonal size and the V and J genes are those of that table, whereas D and trimming came from the DNA. The sample has over a million clones on record, more than 75% of them singletons. The ten top clones hold 0.5% to 0.6% of the sample.

The donors were healthy, HIV-negative adults with no recently reported acute infections or vaccinations. Only Caucasian adults living in Nashville, Tennessee, USA were represented among the donors. Magnetic negative selection was used to enrich CD4+ T cells, after which naive cells were positively selected on CD45RA and the negative fraction became the memory subset. After blood collection by leukapheresis, PBMCs were isolated using Ficoll-Histopaque density gradient centrifugation and then cryopreserved in the vapor phase of liquid nitrogen. Analytical flow cytometry was used to check the purity and quantity of every magnetically sorted T cell population. Genomic DNA was isolated from every sorted fraction and measured by UV absorbance on a Nanodrop 2000c. The data belong to a study of shared clonotypes between healthy human individuals (TCRdb year 2020). Context from the whole study: Two women and a few men aged 18 to 49 years were included in the cohort. Per donor, three plates each were used for CD4 naive and CD4 memory, two for CD8 naive, and one for CD8 memory. Blood TCR repertoires of 5 or 6 healthy adults were deeply sequenced to estimate repertoire size and the extent of clonotype sharing between individuals. To increase sequencing depth and limit assay-specific biases, TCR repertoire library preparation and sequencing were carried out by different laboratories using diverse techniques. Between about 0.9 and 8.9 billion PBMCs per donor were obtained by leukapheresis.

The paper's findings and limits, for the study overall: Because the study included only a small number of donors, the genetic and exposure-history diversity represented was limited. Based on pairwise subsampling, the degree of clonotype sharing among donors was expected to be affected by sequencing depth. Estimated clonotype richness was generally larger for naive than for memory subsets. Compared with non-shared clonotypes, clonotypes shared by all four sorted-subset donors had higher generation probabilities. Sampling was restricted to blood, and TCR repertoires in tissues likely differ from the TCR repertoires found in blood. Rarefaction of sorted-subset datasets indicated incomplete sequencing despite the large sequencing depth. When a handful of donors were compared, the shared fraction of clonotypes was about 5% for naive CD4, over 3% for naive CD8, 2% to 2.5% for memory CD4, and roughly 0.43% for memory CD8.

Sequencing was carried out using memory CD4+ T cells from PBMCs. This specimen's cell subset or site label, per the study, means: CD45RA-negative fraction. The sequence joins TRBV7-8 to TRBJ2-5, and 7 junction bases match TRBD2. This TCR was sampled from a man between 18 and 35 years old in good health. Some clones in this sample may be carry-over from other donors' samples. The encoded CDR3 is CASSKSGTLQETQYF. The nucleotides are TGTGCCAGCAGCAAGAGCGGGACGCTGCAAGAGACCCAGTACTTC.